This TCR beta chain appears in the sequencing data of a study of blood T cell repertoires in COVID-19 (dated by TCRdb to about 2020). Turning to the overall study: Samples covering the acute and convalescent phases of COVID-19 were provided by collaborators in the United States, Italy and Spain. The material from the prospective study consisted of cDNA or gDNA derived from T cells, B-cell-depleted T cells, or PBMCs. Subjects who had been exposed to COVID-19, were actively infected with it, or had recovered from it provided the deeply sampled blood TCRbeta repertoires that made up the dataset. The repertoires were released in a freely available public database meant as a resource for research on the immune response to SARS-CoV-2. The samples were drawn from the first 160 participants of the ongoing ImmuneRACE study and from over a thousand subjects provided by 6 global collaborators. Sample metadata almost always included a de-identified subject ID, COVID-19 status, age in years and sex. Where HLA class I and class II types were available, the types were taken from metadata supplied by the sample provider, not from assay-based typing. Summary of the overall study and its limitations: The amount of clinical and demographic metadata varied by source and participant and was provided uncurated.

TCRbeta CDR3 regions were amplified from genomic DNA by means of the immunoSEQ Assay, a bias-controlled multiplex PCR. In the paper's pipeline: Nucleated cell counts per sample were estimated from amplification of reference gene primers within the assay. To quantify the absolute abundance of each unique TCRbeta CDR3 rearrangement, sequence reads were collapsed and filtered. For each sample, productive Simpson clonality was calculated by taking the square root of Simpson's diversity index across productive rearrangements. Entries here come from immuneACCESS through TCRdb and include only in-frame sequences with V and J called. Some clones fail to appear in such tables; in the studies checked, an unresolved V gene covers under half of the shortfall, and the cause of the remainder is unknown. That table gives V, J and clone size, and the DNA gave D and trimming. This sample has over 250,000 clones in its table, and 75% to 90% of those were observed once. The top ten clonotypes cover 2% to 2.5% of the sample.

Whole blood was collected in K2EDTA tubes by collaborating institutions according to the institutions' own protocols. For TCRbeta analysis, collaborators shipped samples as frozen whole blood, isolated PBMCs, or DNA extracted from either of those sample types. About this clone itself: Which antigen it targets is not known. The sample holds no much larger clone one base away, and base qualities are not on file.

V trim: 5 bases; J trim: 2 bases; unmatched bases: 11. Per the germline V gene, SGHDT is the CDR1 and YYEEEE is the CDR2. The CDR3 numbers 16 residues from cysteine through phenylalanine. Only the CDR3 DNA is retained, 48 bases long and in frame from the first base. Sequencing used peripheral blood. This clonotype originated in a man aged 50 to 60 with acute or convalescent COVID-19. The sequence joins TRBV5-6 to TRBJ1-2; 8 central nucleotides agree with TRBD1. The CDR3 sequence is CASRRTGTGLNYGYTF. The sequenced DNA: TGTGCCAGCAGACGAACCGGGACAGGCTTAAACTATGGCTACACCTTC.